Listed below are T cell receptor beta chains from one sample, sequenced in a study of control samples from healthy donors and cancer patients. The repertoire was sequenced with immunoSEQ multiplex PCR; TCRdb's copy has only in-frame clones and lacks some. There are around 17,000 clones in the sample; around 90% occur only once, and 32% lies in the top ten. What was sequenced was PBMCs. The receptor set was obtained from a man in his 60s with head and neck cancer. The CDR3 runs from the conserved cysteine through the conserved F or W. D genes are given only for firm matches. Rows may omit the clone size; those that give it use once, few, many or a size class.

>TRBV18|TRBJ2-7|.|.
CASSPSNRATYEQYF
TGTGCCAGCTCACCTTCTAACCGGGCCACCTACGAGCAGTACTTC
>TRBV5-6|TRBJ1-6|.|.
CASSPGGGHSPLHF
TGTGCCAGCAGCCCGGGGGGGGGCCATTCACCCCTCCACTTT
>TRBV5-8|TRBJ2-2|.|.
CASSLGTGGWTGELFF
TGTGCCAGCAGCTTGGGGACCGGGGGATGGACCGGGGAGCTGTTTTTT
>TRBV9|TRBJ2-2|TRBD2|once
CASSPLAGAGANTGELFF
TGTGCCAGCAGCCCCCTAGCGGGGGCCGGCGCGAACACCGGGGAGCTGTTTTTT
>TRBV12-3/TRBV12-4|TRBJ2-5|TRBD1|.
CASSPTGDETQYF
TGTGCCAGCAGCCCGACAGGGGACGAGACCCAGTACTTC
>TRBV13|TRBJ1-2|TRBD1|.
CASSPRQGADGYTF
TGTGCCAGCAGCCCCCGACAGGGGGCTGATGGCTACACCTTC
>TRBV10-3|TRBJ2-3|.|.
CAISDSADTQYF
TGTGCCATCAGTGACAGTGCTGATACGCAGTATTTT
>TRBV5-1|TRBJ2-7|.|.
CASSLGGDQQYF
TGCGCCAGCAGCCTGGGCGGGGACCAGCAGTACTTC
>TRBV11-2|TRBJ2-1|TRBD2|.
CASSRTTSEEQFF
TGTGCCAGCAGCCGAACTACTAGCGAGGAGCAGTTCTTC
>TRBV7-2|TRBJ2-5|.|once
CASSLANLAQETQYF
TGTGCCAGCAGCTTAGCGAATCTAGCGCAAGAGACCCAGTACTTC
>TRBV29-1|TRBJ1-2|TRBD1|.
CSVGGQGGTYGYTF
TGCAGCGTTGGGGGACAGGGAGGCACCTATGGCTACACCTTC
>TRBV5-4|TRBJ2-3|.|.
CASSSSESDTQYF
TGTGCCAGCAGCTCTTCCGAGTCAGATACGCAGTATTTT
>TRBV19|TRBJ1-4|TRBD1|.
CASRETGGGEKLFF
TGTGCCAGTAGAGAAACAGGGGGCGGTGAAAAACTGTTTTTT
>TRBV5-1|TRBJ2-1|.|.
CASRSTGNEQFF
TGCGCCAGCAGGTCAACAGGGAATGAGCAGTTCTTC
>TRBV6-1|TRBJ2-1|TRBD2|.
CAGSDFLAGDNGEQFF
TGTGCCGGCAGTGACTTTCTAGCGGGGGATAATGGTGAGCAGTTCTTC
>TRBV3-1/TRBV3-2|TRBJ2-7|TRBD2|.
CASTRSGTSGGASYEQYF
TGTGCCAGCACCCGATCCGGGACTAGCGGGGGGGCCTCCTACGAGCAGTACTTC
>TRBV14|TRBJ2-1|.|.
CASSRPDTRYNEQFF
TGTGCCAGCAGCCGACCCGATACGCGCTACAATGAGCAGTTCTTC
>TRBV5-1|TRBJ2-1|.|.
CASSRAEAWAPYNEQFF
TGCGCCAGCAGCAGAGCAGAGGCTTGGGCTCCCTACAATGAGCAGTTCTTC
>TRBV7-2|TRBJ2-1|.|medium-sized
CASSLAAGPGQQFF
TGTGCCAGCAGCTTAGCGGCCGGGCCGGGACAGCAGTTCTTC
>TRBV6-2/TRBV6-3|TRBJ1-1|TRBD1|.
CASSLLGTGKRGTEAFF
TGTGCCAGCAGCCTACTCGGGACAGGGAAACGGGGCACTGAAGCTTTCTTT
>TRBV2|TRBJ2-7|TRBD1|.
CASADRDYEQYF
TGTGCAAGCGCGGACAGGGACTACGAGCAGTACTTC
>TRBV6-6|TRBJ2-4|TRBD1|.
CASSFFPGQGRDF
TGTGCCAGCAGTTTTTTCCCGGGACAGGGGCGAGACTTC
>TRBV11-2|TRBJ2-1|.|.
CASSLDRGDEQFF
TGTGCCAGCAGCTTAGATCGTGGAGATGAGCAGTTCTTC
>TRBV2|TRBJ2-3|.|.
CASSEARGTQYF
TGTGCCAGCAGTGAAGCGCGGGGTACGCAGTATTTT
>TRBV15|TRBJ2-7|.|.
CATSVGSPEQYF
TGTGCCACCAGCGTCGGGTCCCCCGAGCAGTACTTC
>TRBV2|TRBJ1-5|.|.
CASSAREGNQPQHF
TGTGCCAGCAGTGCCAGGGAGGGCAATCAGCCCCAGCATTTT
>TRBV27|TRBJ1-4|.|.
CASGTGGRVEKLFF
TGTGCCAGCGGAACCGGAGGGCGTGTCGAAAAACTGTTTTTT
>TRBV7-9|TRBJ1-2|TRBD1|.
CASSRGTGEADGYTF
TGTGCCAGCAGCCGCGGGACAGGGGAAGCAGATGGCTACACCTTC
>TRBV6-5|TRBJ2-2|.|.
CASSYSAGAYTGELFF
TGTGCCAGCAGTTACTCTGCAGGGGCCTACACCGGGGAGCTGTTTTTT
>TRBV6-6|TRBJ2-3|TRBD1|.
CASRGQGRRTDTQYF
TGTGCCAGCAGAGGACAGGGAAGGAGGACAGATACGCAGTATTTT